This T cell receptor beta chain was sequenced for a study of human T cells and chemical hapten exposure. This clonotype has a count of ten or more. Time point in this sample: pre-sensitization, week 0. Treatment indicated: therapeutic diphenylcyclopropenone sensitization with weekly scalp DPC. J gave up 3 bases and V 6 bases, and 6 bases lay outside the gene matches. This CDR3 spans 14 amino acids. TCRdb processed the RACE reads anew with MiXCR; each CDR3 protein has one entry. Found here are around 350,000 distinct CDR3 sequences, 4.5% to 7% of them singletons; the top ten hold over 7%. This clonotype originated in a woman aged 18-30 years with alopecia areata. Some clones in this sample may be carry-over from other donors' samples. The sequences come from whole blood, collected in connection with sensitization to the hapten diphenylcyclopropenone (DPC). The V call is TRBV12-3 or TRBV12-4, the J call TRBJ2-5; the match to TRBD2 covers 8 bases. This CDR3 is CASRPGLVEETQYF. The CDR3 coding sequence is TGTGCCAGCAGGCCGGGACTAGTCGAAGAGACCCAGTACTTC.